Shown below are 23 T cell receptor beta chains from a single sample sequenced in a study of CXCR3-negative and CXCR3-positive naive CD8 T cells. 5' RACE with UMI labels generated the TRB cDNA libraries. TCRdb re-called the 5' RACE reads and gives one entry per CDR3 protein, without DNA. This table lists 43,000 or so distinct CDR3 sequences. Input material: naive CXCR3- CD8+ T cells from blood. Subset here: CD45RO-CCR7+CD27+CD95- naive CD8+ T cells lacking CXCR3 (TNR3-). Every receptor here comes from a human donor in good health. Some clones in this sample may be carry-over from other donors' samples.

This chain links TRBV12-3 or TRBV12-4 with TRBJ1-2; TCRdb's D gene call, TRBD1, goes unchecked for lack of DNA. This CDR3 has 11 residues. This CDR3 reads CASSEGGGYTF.

The chain carries TRBV12-3 or TRBV12-4 and TRBJ1-1. The CDR3 contains 15 residues. CDR3 sequence reads: CASSFTPGGGTEAFF.

The chain carries TRBV29-1 and TRBJ2-4; TCRdb proposes TRBD1, but this gene call is untestable without DNA. CDR1 is SQVTM, CDR2 ANQGSEA, per germline. The CDR3 has 17 residues. CDR3 loop: CSVEGQGVGVAKNIQYF.

The chain links TRBV29-1 to TRBJ2-7. The CDR3 runs 11 residues. Looked up from germline, CDR1 is SQVTM and CDR2 is ANQGSEA. The chain's CDR3 is CSVGGIYEQYF.

This rearrangement joins TRBV9 to TRBJ2-7; TCRdb indicates TRBD2, and absent DNA this call remains unverified. The CDR3 runs to 15 residues. Germline CDR1 and CDR2: SGDLS and YYNGEE. The CDR3 protein is CASSASSGGYYEQYF.

The chain recombines TRBV14 with TRBJ2-1; TCRdb names TRBD1, which stays unverified in the absence of DNA. The CDR3 consists of 16 residues. CDR1 SGHDN and CDR2 FVKESK come from the germline V gene. The CDR3 region is CASSQYGTGHLDEQFF.

V gene TRBV28 combines with J gene TRBJ2-7. Germline CDR1 MDHEN, CDR2 SYDVKM. CDR3 length equals 14 residues. The CDR3 here is CASTPREISYEQYF.

The rearrangement links TRBV7-9 to TRBJ2-7; lacking DNA, the TRBD1 call made by TCRdb goes unchecked. Germline V gene lookup returns CDR1 SEHNR and CDR2 FQNEAQ (reference sequence). CDR3 length: 12 residues. This CDR3 is CASSSEGVEQYF.

The CDR3 loop is CASSPAPDSSEAFF. The rearrangement links TRBV6-2 or TRBV6-3 to TRBJ1-1. This CDR3 comprises 14 residues. CDR1 is MNHEY, CDR2 SVGEGT, per germline.

The genes are TRBV28 and TRBJ2-7. Germline CDR1 reads MDHEN; CDR2 reads SYDVKM. The CDR3 loop spans 14 amino acids. CDR3 in amino acids: CASRLTTASYEQYF.

The chain employs TRBV7-2 and TRBJ1-1. Germline V gene sequence: CDR1 SGHTA, CDR2 FQGNSA. CDR3 length equals 13 residues. The CDR3 region is CASSPEVGTEAFF. Full variable domain (outside the CDR3, taken from reference TRBV7-2 and TRBJ1-1): GAGVSQSPSNKVTEKGKDVELRCDPISGHTALYWYRQSLGQGLEFLIYFQGNSAPDKSGLPSDRFSAERTGGSVSTLTIQRTQQEDSAVYLCASSPEVGTEAFFGQGTRLTVV.

The rearrangement links TRBV6-2 or TRBV6-3 to TRBJ2-7; TCRdb returns TRBD1, unconfirmable since there is no DNA. This CDR3 contains 16 residues. Germline values: CDR1 MNHEY, CDR2 SVGEGT. CDR3 protein: CASSYLDLDTSYEQYF.

Judged by frequency, this clonotype is medium-sized. The chain combines TRBV10-2 with TRBJ2-7; TCRdb returns TRBD1, unconfirmable since there is no DNA. The CDR3 is 16 amino acids. CDR1 WSHSY and CDR2 SAAADI come from the germline V gene. The CDR3 sequence: CASSDPTGGIEYEQYF.

This chain connects TRBV29-1 to TRBJ2-7; TCRdb calls TRBD2, which cannot be checked without DNA. The CDR3 loop spans 14 amino acids. CDR1 is SQVTM, CDR2 ANQGSEA, per germline. Here the CDR3 reads CSVATGLRSYEQYF.

This clonotype counts as medium-sized (0.01 to 0.1%) by frequency. The rearrangement uses TRBV4-2 and TRBJ1-2. The CDR3 is 18 amino acids. Germline lookup yields CDR1 LGHNA and CDR2 YNFKEQ. The CDR3 reads CASSQEPYGRGGPTGYTF.

The CDR3 loop is CASSFRDGTGELFF. The chain links TRBV5-6 to TRBJ2-2; TCRdb selects TRBD1, and the lack of DNA leaves this call unchecked. Germline V CDR1 and CDR2: SGHDT, YYEEEE. The CDR3 is 14 amino acids.

The chain uses TRBV10-3 and TRBJ2-7. The germline V gene has CDR1 ENHRY and CDR2 SYGVKD. The CDR3 loop spans 16 amino acids. The chain's CDR3 is CAISESDRLGSYEQYF.

This rearrangement joins TRBV7-6 to TRBJ1-1; no DNA is available, so the TRBD1 call from TCRdb remains unchecked. CDR1 is SGHVS and CDR2 is FNYEAQ in the germline V gene. This CDR3 region has 15 residues. CDR3: CASRIGGTGNTEAFF. Using reference TRBV7-6 and TRBJ1-1 for the parts outside the CDR3, the full variable domain is GAGVSQSPRYKVTKRGQDVALRCDPISGHVSLYWYRQALGQGPEFLTYFNYEAQQDKSGLPNDRFSAERPEGSISTLTIQRTEQRDSAMYRCASRIGGTGNTEAFFGQGTRLTVV.

The chain carries TRBV7-2 and TRBJ2-7. In germline, CDR1 is SGHTA, CDR2 FQGNSA. The CDR3 runs to 14 residues. CDR3 sequence reads: CASSLTTESYEQYF. The full variable domain, completed using reference TRBV7-2 and TRBJ2-7, is GAGVSQSPSNKVTEKGKDVELRCDPISGHTALYWYRQSLGQGLEFLIYFQGNSAPDKSGLPSDRFSAERTGGSVSTLTIQRTQQEDSAVYLCASSLTTESYEQYFGPGTRLTVT.

The chain joins TRBV24-1 to TRBJ2-7; TCRdb designates TRBD1, a call that cannot be tested without DNA. The CDR3 covers 13 residues. CDR1 and CDR2 (germline): KGHDR, SFDVKD. The CDR3 here is CATSTGEGYEQYF.

CDR3: CASSLMGFGTEAFF. The V gene is TRBV12-3 or TRBV12-4, the J gene TRBJ1-1. This CDR3 has 14 residues.

The rearrangement uses TRBV29-1 and TRBJ2-1; as DNA is missing, the TRBD1 call by TCRdb cannot be tested. The length of the CDR3 is 12 residues. Per the germline V gene, CDR1 is SQVTM and CDR2 is ANQGSEA. CDR3 amino acids: CSVLTGGFEQFF.

The chain recombines TRBV28 with TRBJ1-1. Germline assignment: CDR1 MDHEN and CDR2 SYDVKM. This CDR3 has 13 amino acids. The CDR3 is CASSIAAFTEAFF.